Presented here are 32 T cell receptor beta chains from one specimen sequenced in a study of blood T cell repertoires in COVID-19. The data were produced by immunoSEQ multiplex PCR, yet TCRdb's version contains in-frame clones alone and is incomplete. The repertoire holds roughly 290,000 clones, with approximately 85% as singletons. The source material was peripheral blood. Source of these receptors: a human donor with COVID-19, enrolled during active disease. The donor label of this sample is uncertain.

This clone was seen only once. Written as DNA, the CDR3 is TGTGCCAGCAGCTACCGGACAGGCTTTAATGAAAAACTGTTTTTT. Translated, it gives CASSYRTGFNEKLFF. V gene TRBV9 combines with J gene TRBJ1-4, with 7 bases aligning to TRBD1. The germline V gene has CDR1 SGDLS and CDR2 YYNGEE. The V segment lost 4 bases and the J segment 4 bases; nucleotides outside the gene matches: 7. This CDR3 is 15 amino acids long.

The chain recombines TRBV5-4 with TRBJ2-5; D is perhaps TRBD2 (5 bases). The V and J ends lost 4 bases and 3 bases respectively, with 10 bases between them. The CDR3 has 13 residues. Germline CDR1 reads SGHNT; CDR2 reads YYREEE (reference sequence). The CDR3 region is CASSHRGEETQYF. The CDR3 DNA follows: TGTGCCAGCAGCCACCGGGGAGAAGAGACCCAGTACTTC.

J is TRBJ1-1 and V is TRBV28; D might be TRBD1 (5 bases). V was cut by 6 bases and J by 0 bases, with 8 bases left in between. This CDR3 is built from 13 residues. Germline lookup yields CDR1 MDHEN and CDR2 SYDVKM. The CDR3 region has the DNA TGTGCCAGCAGACAGACAGTGAACACTGAAGCTTTCTTT. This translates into CASRQTVNTEAFF.

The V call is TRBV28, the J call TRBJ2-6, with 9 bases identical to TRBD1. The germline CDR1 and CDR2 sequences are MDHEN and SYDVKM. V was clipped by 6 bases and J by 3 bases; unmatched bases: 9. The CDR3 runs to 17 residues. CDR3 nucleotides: TGTGCCAGCAGGCTCCCGGGACAGGGTGGTGGGGCCAACGTCCTGACTTTC. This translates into CASRLPGQGGGANVLTF.

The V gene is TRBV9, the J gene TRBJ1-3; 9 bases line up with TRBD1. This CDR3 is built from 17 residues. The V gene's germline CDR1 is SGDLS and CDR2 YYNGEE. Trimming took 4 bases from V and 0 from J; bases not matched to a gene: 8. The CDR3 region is CASSTPGTGLSGNTIYF. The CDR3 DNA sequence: TGTGCCAGCAGCACTCCCGGGACAGGGCTCTCTGGAAACACCATATATTTT. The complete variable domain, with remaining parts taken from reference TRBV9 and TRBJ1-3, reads DSGVTQTPKHLITATGQRVTLRCSPRSGDLSVYWYQQSLDQGLQFLIQYYNGEERAKGNILERFSAQQFPDLHSELNLSSLELGDSALYFCASSTPGTGLSGNTIYFGEGSWLTVV.

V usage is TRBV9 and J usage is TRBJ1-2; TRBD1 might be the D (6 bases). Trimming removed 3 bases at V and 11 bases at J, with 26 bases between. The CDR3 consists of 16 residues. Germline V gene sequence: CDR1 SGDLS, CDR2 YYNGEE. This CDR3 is CASSASLGTMLGGYTF. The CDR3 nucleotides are TGTGCCAGCAGCGCAAGTCTCGGGACAATGTTAGGGGGTTACACCTTC.

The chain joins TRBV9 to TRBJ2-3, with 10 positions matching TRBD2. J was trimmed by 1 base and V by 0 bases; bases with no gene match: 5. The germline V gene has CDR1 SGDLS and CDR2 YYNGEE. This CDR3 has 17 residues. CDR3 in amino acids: CASSVGTGLAGTDTQYF. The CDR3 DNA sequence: TGTGCCAGCAGCGTAGGTACCGGACTAGCGGGCACAGATACGCAGTATTTT. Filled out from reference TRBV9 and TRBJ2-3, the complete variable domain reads DSGVTQTPKHLITATGQRVTLRCSPRSGDLSVYWYQQSLDQGLQFLIQYYNGEERAKGNILERFSAQQFPDLHSELNLSSLELGDSALYFCASSVGTGLAGTDTQYFGPGTRLTVL.

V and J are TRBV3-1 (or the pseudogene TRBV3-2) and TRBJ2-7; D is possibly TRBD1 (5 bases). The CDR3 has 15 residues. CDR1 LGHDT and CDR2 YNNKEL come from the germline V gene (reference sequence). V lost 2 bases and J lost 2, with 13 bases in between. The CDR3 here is CASSQFGVGPYEQYF. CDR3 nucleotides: TGTGCCAGCAGCCAATTCGGCGTGGGGCCCTACGAGCAGTACTTC.

The DNA of the CDR3 is TGTGCCTGGAGTGTGCAGGACTCTGGAAACACCATATATTTT. Translation: CAWSVQDSGNTIYF. This chain connects TRBV30 to TRBJ1-3; D gene uncertain. The germline V and J ends were trimmed by 0 bases and 0 bases, with 6 bases remaining between them. This CDR3 spans 14 amino acids. Germline loops: CDR1 GTSNPN, CDR2 SVGIG (reference sequence).

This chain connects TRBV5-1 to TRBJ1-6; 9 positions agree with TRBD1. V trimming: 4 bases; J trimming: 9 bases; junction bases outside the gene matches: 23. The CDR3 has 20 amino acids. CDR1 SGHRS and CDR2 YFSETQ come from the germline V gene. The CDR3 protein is CASSLIPGQGNRGDFSPLHF. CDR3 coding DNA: TGCGCCAGCAGCCTAATTCCGGGACAGGGAAATAGAGGTGATTTTTCACCCCTCCACTTT.

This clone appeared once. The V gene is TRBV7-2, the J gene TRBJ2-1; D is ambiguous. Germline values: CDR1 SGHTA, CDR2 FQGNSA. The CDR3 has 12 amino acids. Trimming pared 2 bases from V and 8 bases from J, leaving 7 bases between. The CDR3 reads CASSLLTDEQFF. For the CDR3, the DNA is TGTGCCAGCAGCTTACTCACGGATGAGCAGTTCTTC.

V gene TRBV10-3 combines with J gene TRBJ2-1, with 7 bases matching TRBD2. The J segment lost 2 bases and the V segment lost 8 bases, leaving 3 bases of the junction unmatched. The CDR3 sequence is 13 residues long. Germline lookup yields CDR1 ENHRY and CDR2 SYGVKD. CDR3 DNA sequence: TGTGCCATCGACGGGAGGACCTACAATGAGCAGTTCTTC. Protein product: CAIDGRTYNEQFF.

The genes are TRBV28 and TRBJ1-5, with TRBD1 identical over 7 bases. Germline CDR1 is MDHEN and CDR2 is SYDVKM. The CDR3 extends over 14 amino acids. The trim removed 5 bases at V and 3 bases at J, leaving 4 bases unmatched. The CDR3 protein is CASSPGGNNQPQHF. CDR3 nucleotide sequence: TGTGCCAGCAGTCCAGGGGGTAACAATCAGCCCCAGCATTTT.

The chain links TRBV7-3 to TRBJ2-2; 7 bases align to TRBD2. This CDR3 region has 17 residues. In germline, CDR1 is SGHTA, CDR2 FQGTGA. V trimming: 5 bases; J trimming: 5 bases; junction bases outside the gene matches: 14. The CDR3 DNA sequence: TGTGCCAGCAGCCCCGTTGGAGGGAGGGCCGGTACCGGGGAGCTGTTTTTT. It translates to CASSPVGGRAGTGELFF.

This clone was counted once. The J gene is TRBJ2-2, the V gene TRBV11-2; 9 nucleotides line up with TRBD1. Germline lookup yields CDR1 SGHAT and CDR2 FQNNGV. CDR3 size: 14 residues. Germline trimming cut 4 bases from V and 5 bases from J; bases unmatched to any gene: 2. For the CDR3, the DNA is TGTGCCAGCAGCTGGGACAGGGAAACCGGGGAGCTGTTTTTT. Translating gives CASSWDRETGELFF.

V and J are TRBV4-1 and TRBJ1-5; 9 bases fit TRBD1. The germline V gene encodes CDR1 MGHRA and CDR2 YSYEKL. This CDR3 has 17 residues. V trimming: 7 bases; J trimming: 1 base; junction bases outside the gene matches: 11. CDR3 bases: TGCGCCAGCAATCCGGGACAGGGCTCTTTGAGCAATCAGCCCCAGCATTTT. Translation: CASNPGQGSLSNQPQHF.

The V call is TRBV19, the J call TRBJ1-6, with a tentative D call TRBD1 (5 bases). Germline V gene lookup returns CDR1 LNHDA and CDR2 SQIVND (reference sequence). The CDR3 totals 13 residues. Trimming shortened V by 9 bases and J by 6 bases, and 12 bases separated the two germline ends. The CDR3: CASQGDLNSPLHF. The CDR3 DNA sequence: TGTGCCAGCCAGGGCGATCTTAATTCACCCCTCCACTTT.

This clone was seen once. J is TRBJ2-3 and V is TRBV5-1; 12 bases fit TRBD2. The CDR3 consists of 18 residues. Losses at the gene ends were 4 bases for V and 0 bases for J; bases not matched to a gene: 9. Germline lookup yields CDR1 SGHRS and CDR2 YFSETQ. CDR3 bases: TGCGCCAGCAGCCGGGGACTAGCGGGCTCCGCTAGCACAGATACGCAGTATTTT. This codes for CASSRGLAGSASTDTQYF.

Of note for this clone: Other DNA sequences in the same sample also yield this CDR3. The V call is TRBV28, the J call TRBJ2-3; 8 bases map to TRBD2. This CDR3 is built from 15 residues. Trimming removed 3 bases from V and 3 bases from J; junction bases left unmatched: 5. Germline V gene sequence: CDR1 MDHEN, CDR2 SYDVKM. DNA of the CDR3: TGTGCCAGCAGTTTCCCGGCGGGAGGTACAGATACGCAGTATTTT. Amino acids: CASSFPAGGTDTQYF. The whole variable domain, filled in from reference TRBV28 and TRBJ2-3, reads DVKVTQSSRYLVKRTGEKVFLECVQDMDHENMFWYRQDPGLGLRLIYFSYDVKMKEKGDIPEGYSVSREKKERFSLILESASTNQTSMYLCASSFPAGGTDTQYFGPGTRLTVL.

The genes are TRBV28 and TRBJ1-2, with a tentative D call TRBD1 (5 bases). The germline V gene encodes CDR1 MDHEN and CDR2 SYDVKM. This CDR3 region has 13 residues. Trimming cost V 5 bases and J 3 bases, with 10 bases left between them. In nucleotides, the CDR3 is TGTGCCAGCAGTACAACAGGCCACTATGGCTACACCTTC. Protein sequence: CASSTTGHYGYTF.

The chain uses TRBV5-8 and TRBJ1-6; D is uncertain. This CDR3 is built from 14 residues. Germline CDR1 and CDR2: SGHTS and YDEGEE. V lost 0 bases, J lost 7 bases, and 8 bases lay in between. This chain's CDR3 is CASSLATENSPLHF. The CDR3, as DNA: TGTGCCAGCAGCTTGGCTACTGAGAATTCACCCCTCCACTTT. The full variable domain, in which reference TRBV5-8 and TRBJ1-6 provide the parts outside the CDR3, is EAGVTQSPTHLIKTRGQQATLRCSPISGHTSVYWYQQALGLGLQFLLWYDEGEERNRGNFPPRFSGRQFPNYSSELNVNALELEDSALYLCASSLATENSPLHFGNGTRLTVT.

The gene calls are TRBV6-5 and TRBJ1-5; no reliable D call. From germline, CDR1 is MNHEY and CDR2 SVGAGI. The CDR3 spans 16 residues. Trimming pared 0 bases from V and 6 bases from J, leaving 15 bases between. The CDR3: CASSYSIPGGGQPQHF. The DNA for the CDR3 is TGTGCCAGCAGTTACTCGATCCCTGGCGGAGGTCAGCCCCAGCATTTT.

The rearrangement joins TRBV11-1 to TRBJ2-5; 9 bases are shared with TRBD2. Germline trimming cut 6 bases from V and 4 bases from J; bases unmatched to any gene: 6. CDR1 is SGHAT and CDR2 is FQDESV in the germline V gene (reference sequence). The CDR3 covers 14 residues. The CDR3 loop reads CASSRREGIETQYF. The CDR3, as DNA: TGTGCCAGCAGTCGGCGGGAGGGTATAGAGACCCAGTACTTC. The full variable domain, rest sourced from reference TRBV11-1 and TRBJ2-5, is EAEVAQSPRYKITEKSQAVAFWCDPISGHATLYWYRQILGQGPELLVQFQDESVVDDSQLPKDRFSAERLKGVDSTLKIQPAELGDSAMYLCASSRREGIETQYFGPGTRLLVL.

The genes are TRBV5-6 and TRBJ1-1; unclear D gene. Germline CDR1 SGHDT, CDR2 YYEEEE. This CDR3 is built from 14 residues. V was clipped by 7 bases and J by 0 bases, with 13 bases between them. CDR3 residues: CASAPGVMNTEAFF. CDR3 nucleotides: TGTGCCAGCGCTCCGGGTGTGATGAACACTGAAGCTTTCTTT.

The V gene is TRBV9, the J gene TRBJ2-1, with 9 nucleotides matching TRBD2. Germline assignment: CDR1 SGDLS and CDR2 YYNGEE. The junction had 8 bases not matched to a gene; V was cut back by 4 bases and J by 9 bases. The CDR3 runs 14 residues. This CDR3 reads CASSQGREGSEQFF. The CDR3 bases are TGTGCCAGCAGCCAGGGGCGGGAGGGCAGTGAGCAGTTCTTC.

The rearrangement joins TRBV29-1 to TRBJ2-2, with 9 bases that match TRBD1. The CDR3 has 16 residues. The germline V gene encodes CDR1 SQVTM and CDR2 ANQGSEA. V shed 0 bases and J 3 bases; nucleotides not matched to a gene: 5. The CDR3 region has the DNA TGCAGCGTTGAAGATCGGACAGGGGCTTACACCGGGGAGCTGTTTTTT. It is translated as CSVEDRTGAYTGELFF.

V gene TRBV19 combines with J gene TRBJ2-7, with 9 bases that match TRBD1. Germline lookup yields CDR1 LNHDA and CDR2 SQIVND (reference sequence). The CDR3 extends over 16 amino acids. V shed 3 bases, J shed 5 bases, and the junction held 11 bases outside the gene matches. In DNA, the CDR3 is TGTGCCAGTAGTATGCCGGGACAGGGCGCTGGGGACGAGCAGTACTTC. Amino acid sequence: CASSMPGQGAGDEQYF.

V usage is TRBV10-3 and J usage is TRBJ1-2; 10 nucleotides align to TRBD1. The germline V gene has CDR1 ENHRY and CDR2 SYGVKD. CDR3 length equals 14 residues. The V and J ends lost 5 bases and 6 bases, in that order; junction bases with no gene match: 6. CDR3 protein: CAISPGQGMNGYTF. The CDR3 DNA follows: TGTGCCATCAGTCCGGGACAGGGGATGAATGGCTACACCTTC.

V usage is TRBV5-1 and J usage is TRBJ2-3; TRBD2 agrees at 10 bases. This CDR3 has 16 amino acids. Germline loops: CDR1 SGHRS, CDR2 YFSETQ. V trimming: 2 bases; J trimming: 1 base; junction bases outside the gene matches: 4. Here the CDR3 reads CASSFIAGGGTDTQYF. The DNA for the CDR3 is TGCGCCAGCAGCTTTATAGCGGGGGGTGGCACAGATACGCAGTATTTT.

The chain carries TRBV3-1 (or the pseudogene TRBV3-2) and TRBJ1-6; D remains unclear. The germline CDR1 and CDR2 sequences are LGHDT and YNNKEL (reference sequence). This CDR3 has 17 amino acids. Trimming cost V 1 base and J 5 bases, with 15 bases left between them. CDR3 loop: CASSQGWATANNSPLHF. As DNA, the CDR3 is TGTGCCAGCAGCCAAGGTTGGGCCACCGCCAATAATTCACCCCTCCACTTT.

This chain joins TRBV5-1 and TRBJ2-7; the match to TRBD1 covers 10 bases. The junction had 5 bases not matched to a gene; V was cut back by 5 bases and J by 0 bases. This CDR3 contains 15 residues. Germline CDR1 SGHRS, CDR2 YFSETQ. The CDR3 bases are TGCGCCAGCAGGCGACAGGGGGCCGGCTCCTACGAGCAGTACTTC. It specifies CASRRQGAGSYEQYF.

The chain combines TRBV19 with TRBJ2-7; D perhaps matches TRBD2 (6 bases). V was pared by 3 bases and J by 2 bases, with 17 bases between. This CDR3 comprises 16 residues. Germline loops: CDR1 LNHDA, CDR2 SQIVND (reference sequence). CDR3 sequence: CASSIGTLGGAYEQYF. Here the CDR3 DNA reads TGTGCCAGTAGTATTGGGACTCTTGGAGGAGCCTACGAGCAGTACTTC.